The 10 T cell receptor beta chains given below trace back to one sample, sequenced in a study of cytomegalovirus exposure and HLA in healthy donors. TCRdb's table, derived via immunoSEQ multiplex PCR, lists solely in-frame clones and lacks some. The sample has some 120,000 clones; about 90% are singletons. Sequenced sample: PBMCs. The receptors were gathered from a woman younger than 35 in good health and CMV-seronegative.

This chain links TRBV28 with TRBJ2-3, with 8 bases matching TRBD1. The CDR3 spans 15 residues. CDR1 and CDR2 from the germline V gene are MDHEN and SYDVKM. Unmatched junction bases numbered 9, after V lost 6 bases and J lost 4 bases. Written as DNA, the CDR3 is TGTGCCAGCAGCCTAACCGGGACAGGTGCAGATACGCAGTATTTT. Protein product: CASSLTGTGADTQYF.

V usage is TRBV19 and J usage is TRBJ2-7, with TRBD2 matching 7 bases. J lost 0 bases, V lost 6 bases, and 8 bases had no gene match. This CDR3 is built from 15 residues. Germline V gives CDR1 LNHDA, CDR2 SQIVND (reference sequence). CDR3 sequence (DNA): TGTGCCAGTAGCTCGGTCGGGGGGAGCTCCTACGAGCAGTACTTC. It specifies CASSSVGGSSYEQYF.

V is TRBV11-2 and J is TRBJ2-4; D possibly corresponds to TRBD2 (6 bases). This CDR3 comprises 16 residues. Deletions cut 5 bases from V and 5 bases from J, with 19 bases between. Looked up from germline, CDR1 is SGHAT and CDR2 is FQNNGV. CDR3 in amino acids: CASSPDGGAAQNIQYF. The CDR3, as DNA: TGTGCCAGCAGCCCGGACGGCGGGGCGGCTCAAAACATTCAGTACTTC.

This clone was found once. The chain is built from TRBV11-3 and TRBJ2-5; tentative D call: TRBD2 (5 bases). Germline lookup yields CDR1 SGHNT and CDR2 YENEEA. The CDR3 has 12 residues. V was shortened by 2 bases and J by 5 bases, with 6 bases between the two germline ends. CDR3 sequence: CASSLPGETQYF. The CDR3 region has the DNA TGTGCCAGCAGCTTACCGGGGGAGACCCAGTACTTC.

The rearrangement joins TRBV30 to TRBJ2-6; 10 positions match TRBD1. Germline lookup yields CDR1 GTSNPN and CDR2 SVGIG (reference sequence). The CDR3 consists of 18 residues. The junction had 8 bases not matched to a gene; V was cut back by 3 bases and J by 0 bases. CDR3 sequence: CAWRGQGGTYSGANVLTF. The CDR3 bases are TGTGCCTGGAGAGGACAGGGGGGGACCTACTCTGGGGCCAACGTCCTGACTTTC.

The chain couples TRBV5-1 to TRBJ1-3; possible D gene TRBD1, 6 bases. The germline V gene encodes CDR1 SGHRS and CDR2 YFSETQ. V lost 0 bases and J lost 0, with 13 bases in between. The length of the CDR3 is 17 residues. Written as DNA, the CDR3 is TGCGCCAGCAGCTTGGCCAACAGGGCGAGCTCTGGAAACACCATATATTTT. The encoded protein is CASSLANRASSGNTIYF. The full variable domain, rest sourced from reference TRBV5-1 and TRBJ1-3, is KAGVTQTPRYLIKTRGQQVTLSCSPISGHRSVSWYQQTPGQGLQFLFEYFSETQRNKGNFPGRFSGRQFSNSRSEMNVSTLELGDSALYLCASSLANRASSGNTIYFGEGSWLTVV.

The chain recombines TRBV6-6 with TRBJ2-1; 9 bases line up with TRBD1. CDR3 size: 15 residues. The germline V gene has CDR1 MNHNY and CDR2 SVGAGI (reference sequence). V dropped 4 bases and J dropped 5; count of bases not matched to a gene: 6. Here the CDR3 reads CASSSRRTGDNEQFF. The DNA for the CDR3 is TGTGCCAGCAGTTCAAGGAGGACAGGGGACAATGAGCAGTTCTTC.

DNA for the CDR3: TGTGCCAGCAGCCTGGGGACAGAAGAGACCCAGTACTTC. Translating it yields CASSLGTEETQYF. The chain recombines TRBV5-4 with TRBJ2-5; 7 nucleotides match TRBD1. Germline CDR1 is SGHNT and CDR2 is YYREEE (reference sequence). After removal of 4 bases from V and 3 bases from J, the junction contained 3 bases not matched to a gene. The CDR3 consists of 13 residues.

The gene calls are TRBV27 and TRBJ1-1; unclear D gene. Germline CDR1 is MNHEY and CDR2 is SMNVEV (reference sequence). V dropped 7 bases and J dropped 1 base, with 13 bases sitting between them. This CDR3 comprises 14 residues. This CDR3 reads CASTLRGRNTEAFF. For the CDR3, the DNA is TGTGCCAGCACCCTGCGCGGGAGGAACACTGAAGCTTTCTTT.

This clone has only one observation. The chain links TRBV6-6 to TRBJ2-7; 8 bases line up with TRBD1. Germline V CDR1 and CDR2: MNHNY, SVGAGI (reference sequence). This CDR3 is 14 amino acids long. The trim removed 6 bases at V and 2 bases at J, leaving 6 bases unmatched. The CDR3, as DNA: TGTGCCAGCAGCGGACAGGGTGGCCCCTACGAGCAGTACTTC. Its protein product is CASSGQGGPYEQYF.